The T cell receptor beta chain described here comes from a study of blood T cell repertoires in COVID-19. For the study at large: The United States, Italy and Spain supplied acute and convalescent COVID-19 samples. Sources were T cells, B-cell-depleted T cells, or PBMCs; the material itself was cDNA or gDNA.

This clone was detected a few times. Authors' methods: From reference gene primer amplification, estimates of nucleated cell counts were derived. Profiling relied on immunoSEQ multiplex PCR, and the TCRdb table lists in-frame clones only, not all of them. Clone size and V and J calls were adopted from that table, with D and trimming inferred from the DNA. The table has roughly 100,000 clones, about nine tenths seen once. Seattle patients were enrolled during active infection and followed longitudinally. The V end lost 3 bases, the J end lost 2 bases, and 16 bases lay between the germline ends. CDR3 size: 15 residues. Germline CDR1 reads GTSNPN; CDR2 reads SVGIG (reference sequence).

This sequence joins TRBV30 and TRBJ2-5; TRBD1 might be the D (5 bases). The clonotype originates from a woman aged 50 to 60 with COVID-19, enrolled during active disease. The sequencing sample was made of peripheral blood. The CDR3, as DNA: TGTGCCTGGAGCCTCCCCCCTCGACAGCAAGAGACCCAGTACTTC. Translating it yields CAWSLPPRQQETQYF.